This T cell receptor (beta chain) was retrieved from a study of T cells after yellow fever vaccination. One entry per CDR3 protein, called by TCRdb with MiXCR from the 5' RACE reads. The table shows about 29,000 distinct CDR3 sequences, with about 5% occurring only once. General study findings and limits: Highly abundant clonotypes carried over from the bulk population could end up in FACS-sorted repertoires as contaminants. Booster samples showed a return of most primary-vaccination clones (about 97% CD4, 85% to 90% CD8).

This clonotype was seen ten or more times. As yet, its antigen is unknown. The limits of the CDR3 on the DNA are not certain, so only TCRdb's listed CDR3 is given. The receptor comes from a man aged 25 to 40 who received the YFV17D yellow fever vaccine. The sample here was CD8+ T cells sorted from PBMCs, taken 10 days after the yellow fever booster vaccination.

This CDR3 reads CASSKAVGEGSLEQFF. The chain links TRBV21-1 to TRBJ2-1; TRBD1, the table's D call, was not compared with the DNA. TRBV21-1 is annotated as a pseudogene. Including both end residues, the CDR3 is 16 amino acids long.